The T cell receptor beta chain described here comes from a study of T cells of healthy individuals. TCRdb re-derived calls from the 5' RACE reads in MiXCR, one entry per CDR3 protein. This sample carries tens of thousands of distinct CDR3 sequences, 15% to 20% of them seen once, and the ten largest clones take around 4.5%. This clonotype was found a few times. This TCR was sampled from a human donor in good health.

CDR3 region: CAIRTGQGALNYGYTF. In DNA form, the CDR3 reads TGTGCCATCAGGACGGGACAGGGGGCGCTGAACTATGGCTACACCTTC. The rearrangement joins TRBV10-3 to TRBJ1-2; 12 bases agree with TRBD1. From germline, CDR1 is ENHRY and CDR2 SYGVKD. After removal of 6 bases from V and 2 bases from J, the junction contained 7 bases not matched to a gene. The CDR3 runs 16 residues.